Following are 4 T cell receptor beta chains from one sample sequenced in a study of T-cell reconstitution after alpha-beta-depleted transplantation in children. Researchers prepared the TCRbeta library using unique molecular identifiers, the study reports. From the PCR reads, TCRdb called clonotypes with MiXCR, one entry per CDR3 protein. The data contain hundreds of thousands of distinct CDR3 sequences, more than 20% of them singletons. Sequenced here: PBMCs, mostly from graft donor cells, sampled 360 days after TCRalphabeta/CD19-depleted stem cell transplant. These TCRs come from a boy less than two years old who had a stem cell transplant for acute myeloid leukemia, so the T cells may come from the graft donor.

This clonotype was counted between two and nine times. The genes are TRBV5-5 and TRBJ1-1; TRBD1 aligns across 8 bases. After removal of 4 bases from V and 1 base from J, the junction contained 3 bases not matched to a gene. The length of the CDR3 is 14 residues. Per the germline V gene, CDR1 is SGHKS and CDR2 is YYEKEE (reference sequence). CDR3 bases: TGTGCCAGCAGCCCAGGGGGCTCGAACACTGAAGCTTTCTTT. Translating gives CASSPGGSNTEAFF. Variable domain in full (rest from reference TRBV5-5 and TRBJ1-1): DAGVTQSPTHLIKTRGQQVTLRCSPISGHKSVSWYQQVLGQGPQFIFQYYEKEERGRGNFPDRFSARQFPNYSSELNVNALLLGDSALYLCASSPGGSNTEAFFGQGTRLTVV.

This clonotype occurred a few times. V is TRBV3-1 and J is TRBJ1-2, with 7 bases fitting TRBD1. V trimming: 4 bases; J trimming: 5 bases; junction bases outside the gene matches: 7. The CDR3 is 14 amino acids. From germline, CDR1 is LGHDT and CDR2 YNNKEL (reference sequence). Written as DNA, the CDR3 is TGTGCCAGCAGCCTAGGGACAGCCCTATATGGCTACACCTTC. Residues: CASSLGTALYGYTF.

CDR3 amino acids: CALNWNGNTGELFF. The DNA of the CDR3 is TGTGCCCTTAACTGGAACGGGAACACCGGGGAGCTGTTTTTT. The chain joins TRBV15 to TRBJ2-2; unclear D gene. Trimming shortened V by 11 bases and J by 1 base, and 14 bases separated the two germline ends. Germline V CDR1 and CDR2: LNHNV, YYDKDF (reference sequence). The CDR3 has 14 amino acids.

The rearrangement links TRBV6-6 to TRBJ1-2; D unclear. Germline-derived CDR1 and CDR2 are MNHNY and SVGAGI (reference sequence). The CDR3 totals 13 residues. Trimming removed 1 base at V and 6 bases at J, with 9 bases between. CDR3 sequence reads: CASSYYVYDGYTF. CDR3 in DNA: TGTGCCAGCAGTTACTATGTGTATGATGGCTACACCTTC.